Included here is one T cell receptor (beta chain) sequence, with context. For the second PCR, which ran for about 7 to 11 cycles, a sample-barcoded 5' primer and a J-beta primer mix were used. A template-switch adaptor containing 12 random nucleotides labeled each cDNA molecule. MiXCR, run by TCRdb on the 5' RACE reads, gives a single entry per CDR3 protein. The repertoire holds hundreds of thousands of distinct CDR3 sequences, with about 30% as singletons. The data are from a study of blood T cells in healthy people across ages. Study summary: Template switching recovered approximately one barcoded beta molecule for every two T cells.

CDR1 LGHNT and CDR2 FRNRAP come from the germline V gene. The CDR3 runs 13 residues. Trimming cost V 6 bases and J 3 bases; bases outside gene matches: 3. The rearrangement links TRBV12-5 to TRBJ2-5; TRBD1 aligns across 8 bases. The clonotype comes from a woman of 80 years or more in good health. Material for sequencing was blood. The CDR3 loop is CASGKTGEETQYF. The CDR3 DNA sequence: TGTGCTAGTGGAAAGACAGGGGAAGAGACCCAGTACTTC.